This T cell receptor (beta chain) appears in the sequencing data of a study of blood T cell repertoires in COVID-19. This clone showed up just once. Per the germline V gene, CDR1 is SNHLY and CDR2 is FYNNEI. The CDR3 contains 14 residues. V dropped 2 bases and J dropped 1 base, with 8 bases sitting between them. Produced via immunoSEQ multiplex PCR; TCRdb's table is partial and in-frame only. Here the sample spans approximately 57,000 clones, around nine tenths being singletons. The receptor comes from a man aged 45 to 65 with acute or convalescent COVID-19. Sequencing input: peripheral blood. This chain links TRBV2 with TRBJ1-2, with unresolved D. The CDR3, as DNA: TGTGCCAGCAGTGAATTGCGGGGTAACTATGGCTACACCTTC. Its protein is CASSELRGNYGYTF.